The TCR beta chain under discussion was sequenced for a study of neoadjuvant anti-PD-1 for oral cavity cancer. The CDR3 extends over 15 amino acids. The V and J ends lost 1 base and 4 bases, in that order; junction bases with no gene match: 2. The germline gives CDR1 SGHAT, CDR2 FQNNGV. Noted time point: after neoadjuvant nivolumab, at surgical resection. TCRdb's table, derived via immunoSEQ multiplex PCR, lists solely in-frame clones and lacks some. The sample records about 13,000 clones, about 74% being singletons. Here the sequenced sample was PBMCs, taken after nivolumab (anti-PD-1) treatment. The chain recombines TRBV11-2 with TRBJ2-1, with 9 bases that match TRBD2. The sequence came from a person between 35 and 79 years old with oral cavity squamous cell carcinoma. CDR3 protein: CASSLGLAAYNEQFF. Written as DNA, the CDR3 is TGTGCCAGCAGCTTAGGACTAGCGGCTTACAATGAGCAGTTCTTC.